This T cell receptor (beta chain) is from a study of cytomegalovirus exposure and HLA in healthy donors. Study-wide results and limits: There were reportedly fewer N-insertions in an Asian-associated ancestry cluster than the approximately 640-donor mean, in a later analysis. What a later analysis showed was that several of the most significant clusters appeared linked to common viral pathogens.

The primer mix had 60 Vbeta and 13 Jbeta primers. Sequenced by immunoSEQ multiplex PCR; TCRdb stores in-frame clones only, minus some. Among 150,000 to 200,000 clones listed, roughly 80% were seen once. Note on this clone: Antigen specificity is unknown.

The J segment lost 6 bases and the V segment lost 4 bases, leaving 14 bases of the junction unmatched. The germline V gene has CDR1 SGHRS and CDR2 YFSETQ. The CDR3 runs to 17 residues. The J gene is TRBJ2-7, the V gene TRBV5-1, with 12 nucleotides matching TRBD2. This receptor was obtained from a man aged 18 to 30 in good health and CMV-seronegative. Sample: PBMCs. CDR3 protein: CASSPASGGAVFLEQYF. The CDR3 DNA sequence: TGCGCCAGCAGCCCTGCTAGCGGGGGGGCAGTATTCCTCGAGCAGTACTTC.